These 5 T cell receptor beta chains originate from one sample sequenced in a study of blood T cell repertoires in COVID-19. The table came from immunoSEQ multiplex PCR; TCRdb's copy has only in-frame clones and leaves some out. Among about 210,000 clones listed, approximately 84% were seen once. Sequenced input: peripheral blood. These receptors originate from a woman over 75 with COVID-19, enrolled during active disease.

There are a few counts of this clone. CDR3 bases: TGTGCCAGCAGCGACCCGGGACAGGGTAATGAAAAACTGTTTTTT. Amino acid sequence: CASSDPGQGNEKLFF. The rearrangement joins TRBV9 to TRBJ1-4; 9 bases are a match to TRBD1. The germline V gene encodes CDR1 SGDLS and CDR2 YYNGEE. CDR3 length: 15 amino acids. V was clipped by 3 bases and J by 4 bases; unmatched bases: 4.

This clone was picked up one time. The V and J genes are TRBV2 and TRBJ1-6; D not resolved. V was pared by 6 bases and J by 8 bases, with 8 bases between. The CDR3 has 12 amino acids. Germline-derived CDR1 and CDR2 are SNHLY and FYNNEI. For the CDR3, the DNA is TGTGCCAGCAGCATCGACTATTCACCCCTCCACTTT. Its translation is CASSIDYSPLHF.

The rearrangement links TRBV5-8 to TRBJ1-4, with 10 bases identical to TRBD1. CDR3 length: 15 residues. The germline V gene encodes CDR1 SGHTS and CDR2 YDEGEE. Germline trimming cut 4 bases from V and 6 bases from J; bases unmatched to any gene: 6. CDR3 in amino acids: CASSLVGTGDEKLFF. In DNA form, the CDR3 reads TGTGCCAGCAGCCTCGTTGGGACAGGGGATGAAAAACTGTTTTTT.

V is TRBV19 and J is TRBJ1-6; D gene uncertain. With 7 bases removed from V and 7 bases from J, the gap between germline ends came to 14 bases. The CDR3 runs to 14 residues. Germline CDR1 reads LNHDA; CDR2 reads SQIVND (reference sequence). This CDR3 reads CASTYRERNSPLHF. CDR3 coding DNA: TGTGCCAGTACCTATAGGGAGAGGAATTCACCCCTCCACTTT. Filled out from reference TRBV19 and TRBJ1-6, the complete variable domain reads DGGITQSPKYLFRKEGQNVTLSCEQNLNHDAMYWYRQDPGQGLRLIYYSQIVNDFQKGDIAEGYSVSREKKESFPLTVTSAQKNPTAFYLCASTYRERNSPLHFGNGTRLTVT.

The chain has TRBV9 and TRBJ2-2; TRBD2 matches at 12 bases. The germline V gene has CDR1 SGDLS and CDR2 YYNGEE. The CDR3 consists of 16 residues. V lost 3 bases and J lost 4; bases outside the gene matches: 4. CDR3 protein: CASSAGLAGITGELFF. Here the CDR3 DNA reads TGTGCCAGCAGCGCCGGACTAGCGGGAATCACCGGGGAGCTGTTTTTT.